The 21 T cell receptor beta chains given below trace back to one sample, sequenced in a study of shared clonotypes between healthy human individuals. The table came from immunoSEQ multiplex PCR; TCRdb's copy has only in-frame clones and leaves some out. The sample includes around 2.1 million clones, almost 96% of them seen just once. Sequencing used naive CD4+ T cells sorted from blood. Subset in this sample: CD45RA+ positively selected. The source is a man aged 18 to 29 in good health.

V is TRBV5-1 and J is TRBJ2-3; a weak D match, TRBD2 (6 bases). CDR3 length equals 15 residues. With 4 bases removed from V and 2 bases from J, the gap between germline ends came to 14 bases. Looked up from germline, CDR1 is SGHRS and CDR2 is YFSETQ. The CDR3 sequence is CASSPSGLVTDTQYF. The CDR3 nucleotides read TGCGCCAGCAGCCCGTCGGGACTTGTCACAGATACGCAGTATTTT.

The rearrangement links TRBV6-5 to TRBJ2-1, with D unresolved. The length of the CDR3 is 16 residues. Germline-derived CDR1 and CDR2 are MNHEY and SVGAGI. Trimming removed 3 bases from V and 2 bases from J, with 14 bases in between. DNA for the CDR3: TGTGCCAGCAGTTATAGGCCGCTAAATGCCTACAATGAGCAGTTCTTC. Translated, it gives CASSYRPLNAYNEQFF.

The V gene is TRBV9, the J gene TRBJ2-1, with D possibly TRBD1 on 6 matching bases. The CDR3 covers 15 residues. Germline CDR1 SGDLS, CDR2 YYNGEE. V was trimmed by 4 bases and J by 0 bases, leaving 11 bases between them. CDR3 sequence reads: CASSTQGSSYNEQFF. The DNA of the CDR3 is TGTGCCAGCAGCACCCAGGGGAGCTCCTACAATGAGCAGTTCTTC.

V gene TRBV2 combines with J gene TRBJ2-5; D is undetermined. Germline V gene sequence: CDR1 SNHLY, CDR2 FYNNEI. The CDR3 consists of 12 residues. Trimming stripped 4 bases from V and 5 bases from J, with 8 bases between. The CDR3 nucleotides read TGTGCCAGCAGTGGTGAGGTGGAGACCCAGTACTTC. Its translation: CASSGEVETQYF. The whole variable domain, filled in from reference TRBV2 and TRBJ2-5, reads EPEVTQTPSHQVTQMGQEVILRCVPISNHLYFYWYRQILGQKVEFLVSFYNNEISEKSEIFDDQFSVERPDGSNFTLKIRSTKLEDSAMYFCASSGEVETQYFGPGTRLLVL.

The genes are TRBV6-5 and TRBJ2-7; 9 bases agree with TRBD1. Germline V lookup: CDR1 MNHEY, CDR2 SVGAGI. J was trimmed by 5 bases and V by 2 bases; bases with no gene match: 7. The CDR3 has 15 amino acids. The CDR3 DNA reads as TGTGCCAGCAGTTACCCGGGACAGGGATTTGACGAGCAGTACTTC. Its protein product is CASSYPGQGFDEQYF.

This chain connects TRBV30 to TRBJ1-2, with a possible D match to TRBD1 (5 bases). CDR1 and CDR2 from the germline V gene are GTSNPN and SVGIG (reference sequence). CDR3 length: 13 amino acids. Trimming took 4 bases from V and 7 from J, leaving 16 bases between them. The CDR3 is CAWKEGAELGYTF. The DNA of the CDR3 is TGTGCCTGGAAGGAAGGGGCCGAACTTGGCTACACCTTC.

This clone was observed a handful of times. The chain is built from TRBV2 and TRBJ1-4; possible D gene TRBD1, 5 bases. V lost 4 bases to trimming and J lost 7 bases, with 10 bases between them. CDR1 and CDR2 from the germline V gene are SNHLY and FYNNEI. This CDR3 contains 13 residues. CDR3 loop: CASSAGAGEKLFF. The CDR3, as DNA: TGTGCCAGCAGTGCCGGGGCGGGTGAAAAACTGTTTTTT.

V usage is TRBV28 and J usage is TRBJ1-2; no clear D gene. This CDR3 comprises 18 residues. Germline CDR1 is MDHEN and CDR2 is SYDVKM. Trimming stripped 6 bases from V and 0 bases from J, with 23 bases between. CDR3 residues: CASSTHFIWGEANYGYTF. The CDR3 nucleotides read TGTGCCAGCAGCACACACTTCATATGGGGAGAAGCTAACTATGGCTACACCTTC.

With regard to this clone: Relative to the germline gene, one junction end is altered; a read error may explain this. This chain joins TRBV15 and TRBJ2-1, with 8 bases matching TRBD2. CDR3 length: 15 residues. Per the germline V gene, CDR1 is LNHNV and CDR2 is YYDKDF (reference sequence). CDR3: CATSGERGTYNEQFF. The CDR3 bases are TGTGCCACCAGCGGAGAGCGGGGGACCTACAATGAGCAGTTCTTC.

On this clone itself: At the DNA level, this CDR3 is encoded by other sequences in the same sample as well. Here the CDR3 DNA reads TGTGCCAGCTCACCACAAAATGAAAAACTGTTTTTT. This encodes CASSPQNEKLFF. V is TRBV18 and J is TRBJ1-4; the D is unclear. The V end was cut by 1 base, the J end by 5 bases, with 2 bases between. Germline V gene data show CDR1 as KGHSH and CDR2 as LQKENI. The CDR3 has 12 residues.

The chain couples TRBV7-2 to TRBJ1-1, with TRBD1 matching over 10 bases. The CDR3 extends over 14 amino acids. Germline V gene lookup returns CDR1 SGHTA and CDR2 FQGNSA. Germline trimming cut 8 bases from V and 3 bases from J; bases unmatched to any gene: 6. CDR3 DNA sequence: TGTGCCAGCGGGCGACAGGGGGCTGACACTGAAGCTTTCTTT. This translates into CASGRQGADTEAFF.

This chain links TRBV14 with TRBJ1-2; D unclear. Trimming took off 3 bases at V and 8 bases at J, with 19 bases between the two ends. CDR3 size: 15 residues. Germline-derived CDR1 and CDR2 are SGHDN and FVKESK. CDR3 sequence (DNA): TGTGCCAGCAGCCAGTTGTTGGGTGGCCCCGGGGGCTACACCTTC. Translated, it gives CASSQLLGGPGGYTF.

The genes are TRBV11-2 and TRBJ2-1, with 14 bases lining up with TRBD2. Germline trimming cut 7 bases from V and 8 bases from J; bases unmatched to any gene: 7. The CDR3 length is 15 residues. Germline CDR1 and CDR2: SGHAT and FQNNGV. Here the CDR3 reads CASTFGLAGGYEQFF. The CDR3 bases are TGTGCCAGCACCTTTGGACTAGCGGGAGGCTATGAGCAGTTCTTC.

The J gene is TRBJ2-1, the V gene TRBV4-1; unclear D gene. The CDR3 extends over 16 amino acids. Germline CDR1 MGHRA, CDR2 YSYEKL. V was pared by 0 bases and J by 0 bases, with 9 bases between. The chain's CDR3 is CASSQDRPGSYNEQFF. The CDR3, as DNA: TGCGCCAGCAGCCAAGACCGCCCAGGCTCCTACAATGAGCAGTTCTTC.

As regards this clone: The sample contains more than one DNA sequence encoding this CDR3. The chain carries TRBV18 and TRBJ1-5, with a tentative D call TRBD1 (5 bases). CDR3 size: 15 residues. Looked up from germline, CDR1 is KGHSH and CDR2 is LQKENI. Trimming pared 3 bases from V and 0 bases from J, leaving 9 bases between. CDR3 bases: TGTGCCAGCTCACCGACAGTCGATAGCAATCAGCCCCAGCATTTT. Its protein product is CASSPTVDSNQPQHF.

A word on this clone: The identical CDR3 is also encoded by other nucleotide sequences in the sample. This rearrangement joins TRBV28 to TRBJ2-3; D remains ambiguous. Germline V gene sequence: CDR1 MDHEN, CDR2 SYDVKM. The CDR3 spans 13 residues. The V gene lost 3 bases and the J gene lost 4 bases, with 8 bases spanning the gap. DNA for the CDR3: TGTGCCAGCAGTTTGAGGAACCCAGATACGCAGTATTTT. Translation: CASSLRNPDTQYF.

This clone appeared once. In DNA, the CDR3 is TGTGCCATCAGTGAGTCCCTAGCGAGCGGGCCTAGCACAGATACGCAGTATTTT. Its protein is CAISESLASGPSTDTQYF. The genes are TRBV10-3 and TRBJ2-3; D possibly corresponds to TRBD2 (6 bases). V dropped 0 bases and J dropped 0 bases, with 16 bases sitting between them. This CDR3 contains 18 residues. Germline values: CDR1 ENHRY, CDR2 SYGVKD.

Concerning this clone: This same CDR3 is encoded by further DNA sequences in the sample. In DNA form, the CDR3 reads TGTGCCAGCAGCGCTACAGGGAGTGGAAACACCATATATTTT. It specifies CASSATGSGNTIYF. The J gene is TRBJ1-3, the V gene TRBV9, with a possible D match to TRBD1 (6 bases). From germline, CDR1 is SGDLS and CDR2 YYNGEE. Trimming took 3 bases from V and 3 from J, leaving 10 bases between them. The CDR3 contains 14 residues.

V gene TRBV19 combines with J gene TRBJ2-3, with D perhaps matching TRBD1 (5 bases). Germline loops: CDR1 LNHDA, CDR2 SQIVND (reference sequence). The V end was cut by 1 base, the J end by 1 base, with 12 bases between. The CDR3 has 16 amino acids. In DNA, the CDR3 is TGTGCCAGTAGTATAGTAGGGGCTTTTGGCACAGATACGCAGTATTTT. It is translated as CASSIVGAFGTDTQYF.

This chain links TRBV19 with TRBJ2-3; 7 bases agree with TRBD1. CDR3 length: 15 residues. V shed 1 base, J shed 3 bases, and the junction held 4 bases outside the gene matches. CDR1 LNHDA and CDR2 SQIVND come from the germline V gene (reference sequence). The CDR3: CASSIATGRTDTQYF. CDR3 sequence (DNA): TGTGCCAGTAGTATAGCGACAGGGCGTACAGATACGCAGTATTTT.

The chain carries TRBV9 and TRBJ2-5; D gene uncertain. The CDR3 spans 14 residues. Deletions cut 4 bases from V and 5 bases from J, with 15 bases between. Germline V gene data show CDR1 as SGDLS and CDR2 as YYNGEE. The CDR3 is CASSRGPTVETQYF. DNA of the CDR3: TGTGCCAGCAGCCGCGGACCCACGGTTGAGACCCAGTACTTC.